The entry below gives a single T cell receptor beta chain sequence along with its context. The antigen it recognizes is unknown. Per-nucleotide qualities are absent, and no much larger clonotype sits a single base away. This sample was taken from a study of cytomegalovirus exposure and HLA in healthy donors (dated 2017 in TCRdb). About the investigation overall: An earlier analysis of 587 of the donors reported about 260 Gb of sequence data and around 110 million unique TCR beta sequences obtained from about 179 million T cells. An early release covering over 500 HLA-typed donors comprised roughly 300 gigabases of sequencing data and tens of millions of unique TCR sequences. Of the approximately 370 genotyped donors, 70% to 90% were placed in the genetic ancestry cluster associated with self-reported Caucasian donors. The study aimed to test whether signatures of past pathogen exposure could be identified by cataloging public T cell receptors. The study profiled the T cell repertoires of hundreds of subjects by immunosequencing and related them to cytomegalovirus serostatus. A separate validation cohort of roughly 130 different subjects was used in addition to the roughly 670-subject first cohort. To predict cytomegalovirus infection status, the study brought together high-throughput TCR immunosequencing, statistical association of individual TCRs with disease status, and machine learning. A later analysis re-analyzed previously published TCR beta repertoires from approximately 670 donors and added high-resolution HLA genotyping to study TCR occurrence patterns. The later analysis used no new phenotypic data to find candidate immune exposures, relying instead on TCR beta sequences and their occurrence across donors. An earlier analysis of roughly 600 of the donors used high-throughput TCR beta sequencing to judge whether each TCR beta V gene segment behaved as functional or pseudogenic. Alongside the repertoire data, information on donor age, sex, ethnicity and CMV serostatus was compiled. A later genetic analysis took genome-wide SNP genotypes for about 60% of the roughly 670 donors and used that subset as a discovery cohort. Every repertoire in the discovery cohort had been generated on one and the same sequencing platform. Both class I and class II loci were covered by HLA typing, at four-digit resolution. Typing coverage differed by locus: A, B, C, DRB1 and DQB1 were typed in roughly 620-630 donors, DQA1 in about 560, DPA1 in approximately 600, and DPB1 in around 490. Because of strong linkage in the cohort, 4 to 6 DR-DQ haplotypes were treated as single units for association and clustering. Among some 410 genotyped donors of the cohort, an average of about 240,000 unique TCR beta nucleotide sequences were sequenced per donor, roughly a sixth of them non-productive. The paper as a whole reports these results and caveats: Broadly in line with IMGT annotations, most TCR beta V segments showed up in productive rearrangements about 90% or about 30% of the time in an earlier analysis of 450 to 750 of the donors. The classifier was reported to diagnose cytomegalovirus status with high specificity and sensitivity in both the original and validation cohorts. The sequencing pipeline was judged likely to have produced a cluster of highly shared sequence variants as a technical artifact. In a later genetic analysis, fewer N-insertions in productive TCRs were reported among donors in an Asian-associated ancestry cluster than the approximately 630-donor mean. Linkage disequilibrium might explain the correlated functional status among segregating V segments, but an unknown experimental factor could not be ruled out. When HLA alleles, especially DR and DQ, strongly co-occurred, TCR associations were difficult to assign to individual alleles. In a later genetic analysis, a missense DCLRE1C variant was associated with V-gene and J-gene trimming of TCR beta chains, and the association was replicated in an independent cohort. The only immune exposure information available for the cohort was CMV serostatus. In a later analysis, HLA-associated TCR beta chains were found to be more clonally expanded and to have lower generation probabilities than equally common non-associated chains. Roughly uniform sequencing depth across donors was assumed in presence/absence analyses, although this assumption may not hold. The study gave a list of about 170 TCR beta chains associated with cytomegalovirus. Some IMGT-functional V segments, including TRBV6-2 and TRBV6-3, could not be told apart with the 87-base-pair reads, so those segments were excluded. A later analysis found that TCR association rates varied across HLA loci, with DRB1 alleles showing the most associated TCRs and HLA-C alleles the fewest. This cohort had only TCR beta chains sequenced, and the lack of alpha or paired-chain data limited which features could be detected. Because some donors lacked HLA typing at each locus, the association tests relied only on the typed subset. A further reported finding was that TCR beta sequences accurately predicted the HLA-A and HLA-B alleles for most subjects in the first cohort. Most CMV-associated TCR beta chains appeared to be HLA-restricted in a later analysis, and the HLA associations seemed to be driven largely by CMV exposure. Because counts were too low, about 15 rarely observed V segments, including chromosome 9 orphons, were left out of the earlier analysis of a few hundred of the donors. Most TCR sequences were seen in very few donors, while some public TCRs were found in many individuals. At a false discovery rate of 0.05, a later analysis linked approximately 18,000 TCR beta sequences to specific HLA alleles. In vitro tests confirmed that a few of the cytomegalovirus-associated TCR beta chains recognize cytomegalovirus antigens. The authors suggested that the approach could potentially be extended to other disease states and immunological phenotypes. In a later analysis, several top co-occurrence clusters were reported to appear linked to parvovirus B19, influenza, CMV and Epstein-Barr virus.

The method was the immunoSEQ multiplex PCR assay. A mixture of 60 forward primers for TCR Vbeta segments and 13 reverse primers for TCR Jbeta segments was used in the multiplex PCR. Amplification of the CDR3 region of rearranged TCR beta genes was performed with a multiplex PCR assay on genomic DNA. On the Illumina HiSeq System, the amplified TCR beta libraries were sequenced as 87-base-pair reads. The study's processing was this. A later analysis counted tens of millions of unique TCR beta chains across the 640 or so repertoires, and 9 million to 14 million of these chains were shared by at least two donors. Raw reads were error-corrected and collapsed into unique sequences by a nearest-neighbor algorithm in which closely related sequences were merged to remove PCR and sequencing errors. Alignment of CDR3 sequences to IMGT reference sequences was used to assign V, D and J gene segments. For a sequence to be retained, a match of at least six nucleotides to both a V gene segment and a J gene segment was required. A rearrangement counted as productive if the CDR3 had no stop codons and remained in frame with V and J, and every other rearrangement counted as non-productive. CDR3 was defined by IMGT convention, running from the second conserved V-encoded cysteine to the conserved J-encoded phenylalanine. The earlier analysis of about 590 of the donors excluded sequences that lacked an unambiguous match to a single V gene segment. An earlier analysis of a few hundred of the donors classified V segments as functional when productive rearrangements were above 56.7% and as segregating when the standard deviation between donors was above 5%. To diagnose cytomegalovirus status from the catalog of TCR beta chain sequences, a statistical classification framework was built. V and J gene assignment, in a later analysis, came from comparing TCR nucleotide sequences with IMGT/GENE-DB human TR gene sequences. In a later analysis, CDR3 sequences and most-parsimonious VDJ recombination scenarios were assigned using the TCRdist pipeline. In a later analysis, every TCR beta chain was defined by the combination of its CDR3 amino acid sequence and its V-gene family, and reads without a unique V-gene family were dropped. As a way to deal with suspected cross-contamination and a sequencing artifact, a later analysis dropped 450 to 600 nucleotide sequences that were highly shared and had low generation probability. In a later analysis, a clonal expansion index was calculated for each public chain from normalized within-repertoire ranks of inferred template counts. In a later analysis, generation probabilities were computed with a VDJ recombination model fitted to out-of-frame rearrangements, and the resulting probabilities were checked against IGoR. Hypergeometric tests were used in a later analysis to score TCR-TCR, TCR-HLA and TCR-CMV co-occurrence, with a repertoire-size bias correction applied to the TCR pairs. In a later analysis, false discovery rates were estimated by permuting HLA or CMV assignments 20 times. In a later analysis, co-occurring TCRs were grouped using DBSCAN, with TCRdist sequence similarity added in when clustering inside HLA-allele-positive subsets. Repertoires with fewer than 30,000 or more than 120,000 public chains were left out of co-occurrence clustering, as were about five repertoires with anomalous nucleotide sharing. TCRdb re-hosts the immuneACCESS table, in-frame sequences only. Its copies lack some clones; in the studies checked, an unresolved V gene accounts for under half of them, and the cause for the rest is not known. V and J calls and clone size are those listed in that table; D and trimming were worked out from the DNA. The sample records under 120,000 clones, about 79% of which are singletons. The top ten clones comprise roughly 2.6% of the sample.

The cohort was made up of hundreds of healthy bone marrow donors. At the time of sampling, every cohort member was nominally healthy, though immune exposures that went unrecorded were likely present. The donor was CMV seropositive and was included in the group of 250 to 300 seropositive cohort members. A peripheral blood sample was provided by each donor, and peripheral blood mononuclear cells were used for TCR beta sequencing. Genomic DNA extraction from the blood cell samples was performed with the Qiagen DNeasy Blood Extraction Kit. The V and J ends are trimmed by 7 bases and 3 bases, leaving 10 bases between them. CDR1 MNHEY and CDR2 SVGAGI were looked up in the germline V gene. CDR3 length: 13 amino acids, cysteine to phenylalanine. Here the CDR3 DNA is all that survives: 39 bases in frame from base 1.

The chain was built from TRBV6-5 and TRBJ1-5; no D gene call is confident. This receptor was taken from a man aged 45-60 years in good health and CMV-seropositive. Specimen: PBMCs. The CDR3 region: CASIQVPNQPQHF. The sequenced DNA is TGTGCCAGCATACAAGTACCCAATCAGCCCCAGCATTTT.